This paragraph covers one T cell receptor (beta chain) sequence. Its antigen has not been determined. The record has no base qualities; no much larger clone is one base away. V sheds 2 bases and J sheds 4 bases, leaving 18 bases between their ends. The germline V gene (reference sequence) sets CDR1 to SGHNT and CDR2 to YYREEE. From the cysteine through the phenylalanine, the CDR3 covers 16 amino acids. Only the CDR3 DNA stays, 48 bases, in frame from base 1. The library was generated by the immunoSEQ multiplex PCR assay. Imported from immuneACCESS, the table was reduced by TCRdb to in-frame sequences with V and J called. These copies leave out some clones; in studies compared against another copy, an unresolved V gene accounts for under half, and the cause of the remainder is not known. Present in this sample are under 70,000 clones, roughly 80% of which were seen just once. The ten biggest clones cover around 4.8% of the sample.

These data are taken from a study of radiotherapy plus CTLA-4 blockade in lung cancer (dated by TCRdb to between 2017 and 2018). About the study as a whole: Among enrolled patients, under 20% had an objective response and 31% reached disease control.

What the authors observed across the whole study: TCR clones derived from tumors expanded in peripheral blood after treatment with radiotherapy and ipilimumab. The strongest predictors of response were reported to be early dynamic shifts in blood T cell clones along with a rise in serum interferon-beta following radiation.

The study evaluated CTLA-4 blockade (ipilimumab) given together with focal radiation therapy in patients who had chemo-refractory metastatic non-small-cell lung cancer. The origin of this receptor is a human donor with non-small cell lung cancer who had a complete response to radiotherapy plus ipilimumab. Here the sequenced sample was peripheral blood, taken from a patient treated with radiotherapy plus ipilimumab. The chain employs TRBV5-4 and TRBJ1-2; the D gene cannot be resolved reliably. In nucleotide form, the sequence is TGTGCCAGCAGCTTTTCCCGATTTCGAGGTTCCTATGGCTACACCTTC. Translated, it reads CASSFSRFRGSYGYTF. Reference TRBV5-4 and TRBJ1-2 proteins supply the regions before and after the CDR3; the full variable domain is: ETGVTQSPTHLIKTRGQQVTLRCSSQSGHNTVSWYQQALGQGPQFIFQYYREEENGRGNFPPRFSGLQFPNYSSELNVNALELDDSALYLCASSFSRFRGSYGYTFGSGTRLTVV.